A single sample gave rise to the 10 T cell receptor beta chains below, sequenced in a study. TCRdb processed the 5' RACE reads anew with MiXCR; each CDR3 protein has one entry. Altogether roughly 40,000 distinct CDR3 sequences are present, 15% to 20% being singletons, with the ten largest covering approximately 3%. Sequenced: naive CD4+ T cells sorted from a lymph node. The subset denotes: naive CD4+ T cells, CD4+CD45RA+CD25-. All receptors derive from a female donor with breast cancer.

This clonotype was observed many times. This chain joins TRBV20-1 and TRBJ2-3, with 7 positions matching TRBD2. This CDR3 contains 14 residues. The J segment lost 9 bases and the V segment lost 4 bases, leaving 13 bases of the junction unmatched. In germline, CDR1 is DFQATT, CDR2 SNEGSKA (reference sequence). Here the CDR3 reads CSATSGAGRITQYF. The CDR3 coding sequence is TGCAGTGCTACCAGCGGGGCGGGGCGGATAACGCAGTATTTT.

This clonotype has at least ten counts. This chain uses TRBV12-3 or TRBV12-4 with TRBJ1-5; no reliable D call. The CDR3 runs 15 residues. Trimming removed 6 bases at V and 0 bases at J, with 12 bases between. In DNA form, the CDR3 reads TGTGCCAGCAGCTCTTCCGGATATAGCAATCAGCCCCAGCATTTT. Translation gives CASSSSGYSNQPQHF.

DNA of the CDR3: TGCAGTGCTAGAGATCGAGGTGAGAGCCCCTACGAGCAGTACTTC. This sequence encodes CSARDRGESPYEQYF. This chain uses TRBV20-1 with TRBJ2-7; unclear D gene. Trimming took 0 bases from V and 2 from J, leaving 14 bases between them. Germline V CDR1 and CDR2: DFQATT, SNEGSKA (reference sequence). The CDR3 loop spans 15 amino acids.

The gene calls are TRBV2 and TRBJ2-3; D is undetermined. The CDR3 extends over 15 amino acids. The germline V gene has CDR1 SNHLY and CDR2 FYNNEI. Trimming pared 6 bases from V and 1 base from J, leaving 14 bases between. The CDR3 loop reads CASRRLPPGTDTQYF. CDR3 nucleotide sequence: TGTGCCAGCAGGCGTTTACCTCCGGGCACAGATACGCAGTATTTT.

The table lists this clonotype with a few counts. The chain uses TRBV18 and TRBJ1-2, with D uncertain. The CDR3 contains 15 residues. The V end was cut by 0 bases, the J end by 4 bases, with 12 bases between. The germline gives CDR1 KGHSH, CDR2 LQKENI. CDR3 sequence: CASSPPGDRGYGYTF. CDR3 nucleotides: TGTGCCAGCTCACCACCCGGAGACCGGGGCTATGGCTACACCTTC.

Comments on this clonotype: A much larger clone lies one base from this, so it may be a read error. The V and J genes are TRBV29-1 and TRBJ1-3; weak D call: TRBD1 (6 bases). Germline CDR1 reads SQVTM; CDR2 reads ANQGSEA. The CDR3 covers 14 residues. The CDR3 here is CSVGGGRDGDTIYF. In nucleotides, the CDR3 is TGCAGCGTTGGTGGGGGCAGGGATGGAGACACCATATATTTT.

The V and J genes are TRBV6-5 and TRBJ1-2; 11 nucleotides align to TRBD1. CDR1 and CDR2 (germline): MNHEY, SVGAGI. V gave up 4 bases and J gave up 6 bases; unmatched junction bases: 1. The length of the CDR3 is 13 residues. The CDR3 nucleotides are TGTGCCAGCAGTTGGGACAGGGGGAATGGCTACACCTTC. Its translation: CASSWDRGNGYTF.

With respect to this clonotype: One junction end disagrees with the germline gene, perhaps due to a read error. The V call is TRBV12-3 or TRBV12-4, the J call TRBJ2-1; 7 positions agree with TRBD2. CDR3 length: 15 residues. CDR3: CASSLTSTRDNEQSF. CDR3 DNA sequence: TGTGCCAGCAGTTTGACTAGCACCCGTGACAATGAGCAGTCCTTC.

The CDR3 DNA follows: TGCAGCGGCAGGACCCCAAGAACAGATACGCAGTATTTT. It translates to CSGRTPRTDTQYF. The rearrangement uses TRBV29-1 and TRBJ2-3; D gene unclear. V was pared by 7 bases and J by 3 bases, with 14 bases between. There are 13 residues in the CDR3. Per the germline V gene, CDR1 is SQVTM and CDR2 is ANQGSEA.

On this clonotype: This CDR3 fails to terminate in the conserved phenylalanine or tryptophan, so it likely reflects a read error. The gene calls are TRBV7-9 and TRBJ1-4; 8 nucleotides agree with TRBD1. The V segment lost 2 bases and the J segment 12 bases; nucleotides outside the gene matches: 2. This CDR3 comprises 12 residues. Germline V lookup: CDR1 SEHNR, CDR2 FQNEAQ (reference sequence). The CDR3 DNA sequence: TGTGCCAGCAGCTTATTGGGACAGGAACTGTTTTCT. It specifies CASSLLGQELFS.